This T cell receptor (beta chain) was observed in a study of Ad26.COV2.S vaccination and SARS-CoV-2 variants. Findings of the study overall: Vaccinees reportedly had broad spike-specific CD8+ and CD4+ T cell responses.

This clone was seen a handful of times. Its cognate antigen is unknown. In the same sample, other DNA sequences code for this CDR3. Treatment in this sample: roughly 19 received Ad26.COV2.S at low or high dose, single or two shots; several received placebo; per-sample allocation not given. After the first vaccine or placebo injection, samples were drawn on day 63. This vaccine is an Ad26 vector that expresses the Wuhan-strain SARS-CoV-2 spike. CDR3 size: 11 residues. V lost 1 base and J lost 6, with 4 bases in between. From germline, CDR1 is MNHEY and CDR2 SVGEGT. Clones were read by immunoSEQ multiplex PCR, and TCRdb kept only the in-frame ones, dropping some. The sample lists approximately 500,000 clones; around 85% were seen once.

The TCR was taken from a person aged 18-65 years who received the Ad26.COV2.S COVID-19 vaccine or a placebo. This sequence joins TRBV6-2 or TRBV6-3 and TRBJ2-7; D call uncertain. This specimen consisted of peripheral blood, obtained in a trial of Ad26.COV2.S vaccine versus placebo. The CDR3 sequence: CASSYWGEQYF. The CDR3 DNA is TGTGCCAGCAGTTACTGGGGCGAGCAGTACTTC.